This TCR beta chain was identified during a study of T cells in narcolepsy (dated by TCRdb to the late 2010s). For context, the study as a whole: The study enrolled patients with narcolepsy type 1 or type 2 (NT1, NT2) together with healthy control donors. Autoreactive T cells targeting hypocretin neuron self-antigens (hypocretin, TRIB2) were sought in narcolepsy patients, and TCR Vbeta sequencing was used to track clonotypes in blood and CSF.

The research as a whole found: Patients and controls had comparable numbers of sequenced blood memory CD4+ clonotypes, averaging about 39,000 and 35,000, respectively. HCRT-specific and TRIB2-specific autoreactive clonotypes were highlighted in plots that compared CD4+ T cell clonotypes in CSF versus blood from the same patient. Autoreactive clonotypes were reported to be detected serially in the blood of the same patients and of different patients, but not in the blood of healthy controls. No sequences matching autoreactive T cell clones were contained in some blood memory CD4+ repertoires from patients and controls.

Measured from the cysteine to the phenylalanine, the CDR3 is 12 residues long. The kept DNA is CDR3 alone, 36 bases in frame from the first base. According to the germline V gene (reference sequence), CDR1 reads LNHDA and CDR2 reads SQIVND. V drops 5 bases and J drops 7 bases, leaving 11 bases in between. A remark on this clone: Its antigen target is currently unknown. No much larger clone exists at a distance of one base, and base qualities are not known.

Memory CD4+ T cells were sorted ex vivo from peripheral blood of narcolepsy patients and healthy controls for TCR Vbeta sequencing. Library creation used the immunoSEQ multiplex PCR assay. The immuneACCESS repertoire file appears here via TCRdb, limited to in-frame rearrangements. These files lack a portion of the clones; in checked studies, under half of the deficit traces to unresolved V genes, and the cause of the others is not known. The sample includes some 30,000 clones, with more than 75% observed a single time. The top ten clonotypes cover 1.1% of the sample. The chain joins TRBV19 to TRBJ1-2; the D gene cannot be resolved reliably. The sequence derives from a human donor with narcolepsy. Source material: CD45RA- memory CD4+ T cells from PBMCs. Per the publication, the cell subset or site label means: memory T cells sorted ex vivo from peripheral blood. The bases are TGTGCCAGTAGTTCCGGAGGCCCTGGCTACACCTTC. It is translated as CASSSGGPGYTF.